This entry lists 11 T cell receptor beta chains sequenced from one sample in a study of T cell responses to AZD1222 COVID-19 vaccine. Assay: immunoSEQ multiplex PCR; the TCRdb copy retains only in-frame clones and omits some. The sample records 200,000 or so clones, about 94% being singletons. The specimen comprised peripheral blood, sampled on day 0 of AZD1222 vaccination. All receptors derive from an adult in good health.

The rearrangement links TRBV3-1 (or the pseudogene TRBV3-2) to TRBJ2-3; D perhaps matches TRBD2 (6 bases). This CDR3 region has 17 residues. The ends were cut back, 0 bases at V and 0 bases at J, with 13 bases in the middle. In germline, CDR1 is LGHDT, CDR2 YNNKEL (reference sequence). The CDR3 reads CASSQEETGASTDTQYF. The CDR3 bases are TGTGCCAGCAGCCAAGAAGAAACGGGAGCTAGCACAGATACGCAGTATTTT.

This rearrangement joins TRBV13 to TRBJ2-7, with 11 nucleotides matching TRBD2. The CDR3 has 17 amino acids. The trim removed 6 bases at V and 5 bases at J, leaving 15 bases unmatched. CDR1 and CDR2 (germline): PRHDT, FYEKMQ (reference sequence). The CDR3 bases are TGTGCCAGCAGGCAACCCATTACTAGCGGGAGAATAGACGAGCAGTACTTC. It encodes CASRQPITSGRIDEQYF.

This chain joins TRBV14 and TRBJ2-1; 10 bases line up with TRBD2. J gave up 4 bases and V 2 bases, and 17 bases lay outside the gene matches. CDR1 and CDR2 from the germline V gene are SGHDN and FVKESK. The CDR3 sequence is 20 residues long. The CDR3 bases are TGTGCCAGCAGCCAAAGACTGATCCAGCGGGAGGGCCATACATACAATGAGCAGTTCTTC. This gives the protein CASSQRLIQREGHTYNEQFF.

This sequence joins TRBV12-5 and TRBJ2-3, with D hard to call. Trimming shortened V by 1 base and J by 4 bases, and 6 bases separated the two germline ends. The CDR3 consists of 13 residues. CDR1 and CDR2 (germline): LGHNT, FRNRAP. Here the CDR3 reads CASGLELPDTQYF. As DNA, the CDR3 is TGTGCTAGTGGTTTGGAGTTACCAGATACGCAGTATTTT.

The chain links TRBV12-3 or TRBV12-4 to TRBJ1-2; D is undetermined. The CDR3 loop spans 13 amino acids. V was trimmed by 1 base and J by 6 bases, leaving 9 bases between them. The CDR3 bases are TGTGCCAGCAGTTTAGTGATTCAGGATGGCTACACCTTC. Its protein is CASSLVIQDGYTF.

The chain uses TRBV28 and TRBJ2-1; TRBD2 aligns across 12 bases. The CDR3 spans 16 residues. Germline lookup yields CDR1 MDHEN and CDR2 SYDVKM. With 0 bases clipped from V and 5 bases from J, the junction kept 2 bases outside the gene matches. The CDR3 is CASSLWASGRDNEQFF. Written as DNA, the CDR3 is TGTGCCAGCAGTTTATGGGCTAGCGGGAGGGACAATGAGCAGTTCTTC.

V is TRBV5-1 and J is TRBJ2-2; a weak D match, TRBD1 (5 bases). The V end lost 5 bases, the J end lost 6 bases, and 14 bases lay between the germline ends. Germline V CDR1 and CDR2: SGHRS, YFSETQ. This CDR3 is 14 amino acids long. In DNA, the CDR3 is TGCGCCAGCAGACCAGGGCTCGATCCCGGGGAGCTGTTTTTT. The encoded protein is CASRPGLDPGELFF. The variable domain in full, with the rest retrieved from reference TRBV5-1 and TRBJ2-2, is KAGVTQTPRYLIKTRGQQVTLSCSPISGHRSVSWYQQTPGQGLQFLFEYFSETQRNKGNFPGRFSGRQFSNSRSEMNVSTLELGDSALYLCASRPGLDPGELFFGEGSRLTVL.

The gene calls are TRBV5-1 and TRBJ2-3; TRBD2 matches 11 bases. CDR1 and CDR2 (germline): SGHRS, YFSETQ. CDR3 length equals 20 residues. J was trimmed by 3 bases and V by 5 bases; bases with no gene match: 20. CDR3 nucleotide sequence: TGCGCCAGCAGTCCCCGCATTACTAGCGGGAGAAGGTCGGGGACAGATACGCAGTATTTT. This sequence encodes CASSPRITSGRRSGTDTQYF.

The genes are TRBV19 and TRBJ1-6, with 7 positions matching TRBD1. CDR1 LNHDA and CDR2 SQIVND come from the germline V gene (reference sequence). This CDR3 has 13 residues. The junction had 5 bases not matched to a gene; V was cut back by 1 base and J by 14 bases. Written as DNA, the CDR3 is TGTGCCAGTAGTATAGGGGCACAGGGGACCCTCCACTTT. Protein product: CASSIGAQGTLHF.

The chain uses TRBV5-5 and TRBJ2-7; possible D gene TRBD1, 5 bases. Germline V gene sequence: CDR1 SGHKS, CDR2 YYEKEE (reference sequence). V was pared by 0 bases and J by 2 bases, with 12 bases between. This CDR3 contains 15 residues. This CDR3 is CASSLAAGSTYEQYF. In nucleotides, the CDR3 is TGTGCCAGCAGCTTGGCTGCAGGGTCTACCTACGAGCAGTACTTC.

Only one count was recorded for this clone. The V and J genes are TRBV27 and TRBJ1-5; tentative D call: TRBD1 (6 bases). Germline CDR1 MNHEY, CDR2 SMNVEV (reference sequence). Trimming took off 9 bases at V and 3 bases at J, with 12 bases between the two ends. The CDR3 has 13 residues. CDR3 sequence (DNA): TGTGCCAGTAGGACAGCCGACAATCAGCCCCAGCATTTT. This translates into CASRTADNQPQHF.